What follows describes a single TCR beta chain. Its antigen is undetermined. This sample stems from a study of OX40 agonist ivuxolimab in advanced cancers. Some clones are missing from TCRdb's copy, which holds only in-frame ones; the method was immunoSEQ multiplex PCR. The data show fewer than 100,000 clones, 89% seen once. From germline, CDR1 is SNHLY and CDR2 FYNNEI. V lost 1 base, J lost 7 bases, and 13 bases lay in between. CDR3 length: 14 amino acids. Study results and caveats: Low normalized T-cell clonal expansion was also seen in some nonresponders. Clonal expansion from baseline to week 6 occurred in both CD4+ and CD8+ T cells.

Source: CD4+ or CD8+ T cells sorted from blood, taken in a trial of the OX40 agonist ivuxolimab. The chain links TRBV2 to TRBJ1-1; D not certain. This sequence was found in an adult with an advanced solid tumor such as melanoma, head and neck, liver or kidney cancer. The CDR3 DNA follows: TGTGCCAGCAGTGAAGACGGTAGAGGGCTTGAAGCTTTCTTT. It yields the protein CASSEDGRGLEAFF.